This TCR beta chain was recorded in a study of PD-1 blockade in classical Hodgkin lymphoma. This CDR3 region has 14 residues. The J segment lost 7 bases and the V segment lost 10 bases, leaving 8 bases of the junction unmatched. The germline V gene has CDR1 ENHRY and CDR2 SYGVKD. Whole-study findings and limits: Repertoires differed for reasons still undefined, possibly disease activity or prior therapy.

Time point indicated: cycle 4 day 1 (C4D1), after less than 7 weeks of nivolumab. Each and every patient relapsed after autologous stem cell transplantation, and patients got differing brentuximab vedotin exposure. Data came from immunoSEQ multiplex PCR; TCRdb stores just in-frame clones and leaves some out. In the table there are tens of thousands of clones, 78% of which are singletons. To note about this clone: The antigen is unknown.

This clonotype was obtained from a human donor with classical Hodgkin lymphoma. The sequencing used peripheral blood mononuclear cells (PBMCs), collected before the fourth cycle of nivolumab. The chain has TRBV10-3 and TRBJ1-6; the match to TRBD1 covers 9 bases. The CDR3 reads CATYSGTGNSPLHF. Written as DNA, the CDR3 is TGTGCCACGTATTCCGGGACAGGGAATTCACCCCTCCACTTT.